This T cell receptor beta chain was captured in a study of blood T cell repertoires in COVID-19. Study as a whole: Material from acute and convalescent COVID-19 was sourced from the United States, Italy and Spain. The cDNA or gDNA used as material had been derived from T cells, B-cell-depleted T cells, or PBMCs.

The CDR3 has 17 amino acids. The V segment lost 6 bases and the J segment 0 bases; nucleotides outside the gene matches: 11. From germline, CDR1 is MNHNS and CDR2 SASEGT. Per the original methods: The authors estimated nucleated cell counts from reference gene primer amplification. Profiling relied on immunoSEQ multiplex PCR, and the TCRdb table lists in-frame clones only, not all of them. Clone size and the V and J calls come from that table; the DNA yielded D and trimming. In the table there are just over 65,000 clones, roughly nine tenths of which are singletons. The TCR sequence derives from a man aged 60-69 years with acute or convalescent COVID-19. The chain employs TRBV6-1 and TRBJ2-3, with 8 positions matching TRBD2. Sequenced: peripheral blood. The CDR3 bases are TGTGCCAGCAGCGAAACTTTAGCGGGGCCCAGCACAGATACGCAGTATTTT. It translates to CASSETLAGPSTDTQYF.